These 2 T cell receptor beta chains were all obtained from the same sample, sequenced in a study of blood T cell repertoires in COVID-19. The assay was immunoSEQ multiplex PCR, and TCRdb's table has in-frame clones only and misses some. The repertoire holds some 220,000 clones, with about 81% as singletons. The sequencing sample was made of peripheral blood. These receptors all stem from a woman in her 70s with COVID-19, enrolled during active disease.

This clone was seen a few times. The rearrangement joins TRBV4-3 to TRBJ2-1; maybe TRBD2 (7 bases). Per the germline V gene, CDR1 is LGHNA and CDR2 is YSLEER. This CDR3 spans 16 amino acids. Trimming removed 2 bases from V and 5 bases from J, with 16 bases in between. The CDR3: CASSQRGGRADNEQFF. CDR3 nucleotide sequence: TGCGCCAGCAGCCAAAGGGGGGGACGGGCGGACAATGAGCAGTTCTTC.

The rearrangement joins TRBV11-3 to TRBJ2-7; D gene uncertain. V lost 2 bases and J lost 1, with 12 bases in between. Germline CDR1 reads SGHNT; CDR2 reads YENEEA. CDR3 length: 15 residues. The CDR3 is CASSLRVRHSYEQYF. The CDR3 DNA follows: TGTGCCAGCAGCTTACGCGTGAGGCATTCCTACGAGCAGTACTTC.